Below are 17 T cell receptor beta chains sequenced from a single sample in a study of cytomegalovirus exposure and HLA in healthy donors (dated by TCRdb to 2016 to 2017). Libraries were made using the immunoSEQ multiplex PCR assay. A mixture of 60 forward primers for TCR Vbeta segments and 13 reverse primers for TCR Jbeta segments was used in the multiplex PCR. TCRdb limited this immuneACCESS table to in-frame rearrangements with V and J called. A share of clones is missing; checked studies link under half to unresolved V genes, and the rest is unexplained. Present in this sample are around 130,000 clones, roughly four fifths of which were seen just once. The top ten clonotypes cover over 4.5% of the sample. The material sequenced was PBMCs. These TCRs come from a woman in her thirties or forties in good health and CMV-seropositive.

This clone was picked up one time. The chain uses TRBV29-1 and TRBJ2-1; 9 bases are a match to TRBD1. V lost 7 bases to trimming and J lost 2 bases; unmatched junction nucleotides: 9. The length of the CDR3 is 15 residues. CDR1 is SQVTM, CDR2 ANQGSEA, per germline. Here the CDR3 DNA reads TGCAGCGGACTTGGGGGACAGGGAACCTACAATGAGCAGTTCTTC. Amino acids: CSGLGGQGTYNEQFF.

The CDR3 nucleotides read TGCGCCAGCGGGAGGGGTCCCGCCTCCGCAGATACGCAGTATTTT. It encodes CASGRGPASADTQYF. The chain combines TRBV5-1 with TRBJ2-3; 7 nucleotides agree with TRBD2. The germline V gene encodes CDR1 SGHRS and CDR2 YFSETQ. V gave up 7 bases and J gave up 4 bases; unmatched junction bases: 12. This CDR3 has 15 residues.

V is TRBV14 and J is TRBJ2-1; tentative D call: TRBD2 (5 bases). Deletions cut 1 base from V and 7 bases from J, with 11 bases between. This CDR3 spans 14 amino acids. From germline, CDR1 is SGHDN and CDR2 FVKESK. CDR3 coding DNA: TGTGCCAGCAGCCAAGGTCGGGGTGGGAATGAGCAGTTCTTC. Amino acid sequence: CASSQGRGGNEQFF. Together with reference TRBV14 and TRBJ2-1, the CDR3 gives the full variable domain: EAGVTQFPSHSVIEKGQTVTLRCDPISGHDNLYWYRRVMGKEIKFLLHFVKESKQDESGMPNNRFLAERTGGTYSTLKVQPAELEDSGVYFCASSQGRGGNEQFFGPGTRLTVL.

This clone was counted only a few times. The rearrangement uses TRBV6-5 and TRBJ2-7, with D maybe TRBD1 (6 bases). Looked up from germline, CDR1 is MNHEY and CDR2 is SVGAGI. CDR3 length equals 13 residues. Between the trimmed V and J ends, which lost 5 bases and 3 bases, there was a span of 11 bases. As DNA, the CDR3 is TGTGCCAGCAGTCCCGGACAGTACTACGAGCAGTACTTC. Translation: CASSPGQYYEQYF.

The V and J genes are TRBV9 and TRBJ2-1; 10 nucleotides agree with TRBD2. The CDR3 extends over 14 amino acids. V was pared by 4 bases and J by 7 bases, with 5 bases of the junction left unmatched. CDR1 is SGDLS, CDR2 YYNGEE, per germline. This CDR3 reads CASSFGTSENEQFF. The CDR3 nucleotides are TGTGCCAGCAGCTTCGGGACTAGCGAAAATGAGCAGTTCTTC.

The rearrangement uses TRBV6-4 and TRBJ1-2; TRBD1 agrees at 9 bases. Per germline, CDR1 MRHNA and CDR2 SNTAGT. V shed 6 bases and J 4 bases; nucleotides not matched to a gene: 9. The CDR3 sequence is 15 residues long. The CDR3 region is CASRQSGTGFYGYTF. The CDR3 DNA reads TGTGCCAGCAGACAATCCGGGACAGGGTTCTATGGCTACACCTTC.

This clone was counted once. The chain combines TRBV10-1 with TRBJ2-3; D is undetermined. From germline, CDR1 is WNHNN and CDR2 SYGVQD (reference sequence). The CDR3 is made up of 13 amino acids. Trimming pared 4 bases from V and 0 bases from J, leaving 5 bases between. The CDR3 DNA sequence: TGCGCCAGCAGTGGCCAGAGCACAGATACGCAGTATTTT. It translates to CASSGQSTDTQYF.

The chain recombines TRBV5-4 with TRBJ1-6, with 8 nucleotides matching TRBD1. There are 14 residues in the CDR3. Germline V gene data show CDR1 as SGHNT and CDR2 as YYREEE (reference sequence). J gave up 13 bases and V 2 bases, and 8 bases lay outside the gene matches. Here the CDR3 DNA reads TGTGCCAGCAGCTTACAGGGGGTAGAGTGTCCCCTCCACTTT. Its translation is CASSLQGVECPLHF.

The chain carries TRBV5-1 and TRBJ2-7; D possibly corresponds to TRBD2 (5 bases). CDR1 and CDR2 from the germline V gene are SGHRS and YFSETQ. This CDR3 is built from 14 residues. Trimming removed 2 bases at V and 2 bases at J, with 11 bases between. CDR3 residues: CASSFGEPPYEQYF. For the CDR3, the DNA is TGCGCCAGCAGCTTCGGGGAGCCTCCCTACGAGCAGTACTTC.

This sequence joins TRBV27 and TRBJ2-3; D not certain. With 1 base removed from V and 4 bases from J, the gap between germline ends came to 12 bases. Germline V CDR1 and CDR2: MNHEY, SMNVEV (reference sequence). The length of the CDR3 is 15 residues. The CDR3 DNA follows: TGTGCCAGCAGTTTATACCCGCTAGTGCCAGATACGCAGTATTTT. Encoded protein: CASSLYPLVPDTQYF.

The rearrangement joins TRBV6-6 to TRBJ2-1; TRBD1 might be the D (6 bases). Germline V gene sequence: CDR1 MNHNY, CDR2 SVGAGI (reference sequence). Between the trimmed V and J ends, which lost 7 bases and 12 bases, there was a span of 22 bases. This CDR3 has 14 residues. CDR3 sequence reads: CASTKNQQGWVQFF. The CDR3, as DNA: TGTGCCAGCACAAAAAACCAACAGGGTTGGGTGCAGTTCTTC.

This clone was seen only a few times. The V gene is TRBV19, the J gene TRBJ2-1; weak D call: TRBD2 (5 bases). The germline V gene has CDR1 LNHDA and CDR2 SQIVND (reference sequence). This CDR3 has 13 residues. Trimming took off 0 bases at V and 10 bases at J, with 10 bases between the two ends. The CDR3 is CASSIDSPGEQFF. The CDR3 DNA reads TGTGCCAGTAGTATAGATTCGCCGGGGGAGCAGTTCTTC.

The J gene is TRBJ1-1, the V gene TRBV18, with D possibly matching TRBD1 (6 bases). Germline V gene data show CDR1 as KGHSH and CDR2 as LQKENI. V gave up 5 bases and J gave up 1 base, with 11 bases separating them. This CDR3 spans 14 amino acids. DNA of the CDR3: TGTGCCAGCTCAGAACTACAGGGGAACACTGAAGCTTTCTTT. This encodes CASSELQGNTEAFF.

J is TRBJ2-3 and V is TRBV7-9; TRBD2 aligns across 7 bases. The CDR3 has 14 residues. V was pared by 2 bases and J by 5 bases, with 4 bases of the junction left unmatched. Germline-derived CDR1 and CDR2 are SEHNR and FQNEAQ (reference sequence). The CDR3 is CASSLSGMLDTQYF. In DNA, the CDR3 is TGTGCCAGCAGCTTAAGCGGGATGTTAGATACGCAGTATTTT.

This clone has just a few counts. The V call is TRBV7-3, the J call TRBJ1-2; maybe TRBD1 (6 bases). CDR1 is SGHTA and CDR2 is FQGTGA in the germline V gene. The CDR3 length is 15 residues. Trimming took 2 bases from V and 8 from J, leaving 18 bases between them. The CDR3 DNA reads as TGTGCCAGCAGCTTAGGGGCCACAGGGCTGGACGGCTACACCTTC. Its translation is CASSLGATGLDGYTF.

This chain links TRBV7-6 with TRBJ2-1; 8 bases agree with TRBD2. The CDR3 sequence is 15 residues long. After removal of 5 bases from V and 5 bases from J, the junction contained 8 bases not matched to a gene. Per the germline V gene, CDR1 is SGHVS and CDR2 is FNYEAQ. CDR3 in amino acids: CASSLSGSGNNEQFF. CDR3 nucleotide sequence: TGTGCCAGCAGCCTGAGCGGGAGTGGGAACAATGAGCAGTTCTTC. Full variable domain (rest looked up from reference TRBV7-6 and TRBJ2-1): GAGVSQSPRYKVTKRGQDVALRCDPISGHVSLYWYRQALGQGPEFLTYFNYEAQQDKSGLPNDRFSAERPEGSISTLTIQRTEQRDSAMYRCASSLSGSGNNEQFFGPGTRLTVL.

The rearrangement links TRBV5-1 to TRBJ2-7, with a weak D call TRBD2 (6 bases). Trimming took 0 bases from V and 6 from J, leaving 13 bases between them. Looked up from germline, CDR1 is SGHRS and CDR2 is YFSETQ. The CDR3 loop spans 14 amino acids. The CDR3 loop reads CASSLGSGVGEQYF. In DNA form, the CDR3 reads TGCGCCAGCAGCTTGGGTTCGGGGGTTGGCGAGCAGTACTTC.